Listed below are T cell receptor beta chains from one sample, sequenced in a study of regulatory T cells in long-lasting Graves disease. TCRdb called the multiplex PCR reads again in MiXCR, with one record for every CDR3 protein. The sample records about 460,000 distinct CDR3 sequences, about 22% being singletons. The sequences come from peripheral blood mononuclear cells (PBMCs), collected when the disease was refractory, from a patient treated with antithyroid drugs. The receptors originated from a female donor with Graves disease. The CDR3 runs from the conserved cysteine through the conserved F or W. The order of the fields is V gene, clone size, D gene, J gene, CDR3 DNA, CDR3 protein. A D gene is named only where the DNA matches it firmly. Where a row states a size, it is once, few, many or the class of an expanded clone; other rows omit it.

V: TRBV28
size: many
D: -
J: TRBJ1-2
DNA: TGTGCCAGCAGCTCCTCCGGGCAGCATGGCTACACCTTC
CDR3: CASSSSGQHGYTF

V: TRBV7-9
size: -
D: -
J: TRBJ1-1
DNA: TGTGCCAGCAGCTCGCGTGGTGGAGGAGGGAACACTGAAGCTTTCTTT
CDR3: CASSSRGGGGNTEAFF

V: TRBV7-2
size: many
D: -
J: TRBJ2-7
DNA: TGTGCCAGCAGCTTAGGACGGGAAGGTTTGGGGCAGTACTTC
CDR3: CASSLGREGLGQYF

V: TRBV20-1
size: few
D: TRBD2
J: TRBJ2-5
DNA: TGCAGTGCTAGAGATCCAGCGGGGGGGTCGATAAAGACCCAGTACTTC
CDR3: CSARDPAGGSIKTQYF

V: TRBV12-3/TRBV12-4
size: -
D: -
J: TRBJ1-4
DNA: TGTGCCAGCAGGAGGGGACCGAGTGAAAAACTGTTTTTT
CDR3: CASRRGPSEKLFF

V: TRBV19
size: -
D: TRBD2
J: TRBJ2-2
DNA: TGTGCCAGTAGCCGGGACACTTTAGCGGGAGTTTACGGGGAGCTGTTTTTT
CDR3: CASSRDTLAGVYGELFF

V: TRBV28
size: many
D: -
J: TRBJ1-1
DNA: TGTGCCAGCAGTTTAGATAGGGCGGTACCCTCACTGGGCACTGAAGCTTTCTTT
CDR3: CASSLDRAVPSLGTEAFF

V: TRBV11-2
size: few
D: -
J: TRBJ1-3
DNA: TGTGCCAGCAGCTTAGTGCAGGGGAGAGGAAACACCATATATTTT
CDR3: CASSLVQGRGNTIYF

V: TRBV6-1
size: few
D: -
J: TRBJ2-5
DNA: TGTGCCAGCAGGGGTTCGGGGCCAGAGACCCAGTACTTC
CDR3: CASRGSGPETQYF

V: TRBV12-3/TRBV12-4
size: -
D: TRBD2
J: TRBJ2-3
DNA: TGTGCCAGCAGCCCTTTAGCGGGGTTCGATCCTAGCACAGATACGCAGTATTTT
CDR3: CASSPLAGFDPSTDTQYF

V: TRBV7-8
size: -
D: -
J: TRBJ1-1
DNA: TGTGCCAGCAGCTTACGCACGACGGGAGGCGACACTGAAGCTTTCTTT
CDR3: CASSLRTTGGDTEAFF

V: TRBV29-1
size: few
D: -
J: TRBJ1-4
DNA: TGCAGCGTCTATACCCTGCGCGAAAAACTGTTTTTT
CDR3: CSVYTLREKLFF

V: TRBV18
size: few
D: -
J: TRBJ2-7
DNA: TGTGCCAGCTCCCCGATGAGAGACGACGAGCAGTACTTC
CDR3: CASSPMRDDEQYF

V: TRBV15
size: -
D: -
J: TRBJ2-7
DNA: TGTGCCACCAGCAGAGATGGGGCTAGTCTTAAGCAGTACTTC
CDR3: CATSRDGASLKQYF

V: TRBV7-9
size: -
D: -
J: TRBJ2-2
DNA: TGTGCCAGCTTTAAAGACAGGCTGAACACCGGGGAGCTGTTTTTT
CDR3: CASFKDRLNTGELFF

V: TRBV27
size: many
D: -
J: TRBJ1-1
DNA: TGTGCCAGCAGCCTTCACTTTACAACGGGCACTGAAGCTTTCTTT
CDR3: CASSLHFTTGTEAFF

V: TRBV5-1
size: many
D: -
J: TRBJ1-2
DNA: TGCGCCAGCAGCTCAACGACGGGCCGTAACTATGGCTACACCTTC
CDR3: CASSSTTGRNYGYTF

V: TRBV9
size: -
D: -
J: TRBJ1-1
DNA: TGTGCCAGCAGCGCAATCGAGGGGGGGACTGAAGCTTTCTTT
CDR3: CASSAIEGGTEAFF

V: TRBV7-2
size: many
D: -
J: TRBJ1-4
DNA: TGTGCCAGCGCCAGAACAACTAATGAAAAACTGTTTTTT
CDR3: CASARTTNEKLFF

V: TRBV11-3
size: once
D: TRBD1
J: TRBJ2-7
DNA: TGTGCCAGCAGCTTAGGGACAGGGGGTATCATCTACCAGTACTTC
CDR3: CASSLGTGGIIYQYF

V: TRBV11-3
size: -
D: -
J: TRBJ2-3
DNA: TGTGCCAGCCAGGAATACGGGCCCGATACGCAGTATTTT
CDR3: CASQEYGPDTQYF

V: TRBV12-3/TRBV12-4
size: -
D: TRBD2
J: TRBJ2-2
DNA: TGTGCCAGCAGTATACTAGCGGGAGGCCGCCCAGGGGAGCTGTTTTTT
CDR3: CASSILAGGRPGELFF

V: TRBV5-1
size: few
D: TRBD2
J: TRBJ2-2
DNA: TGCGCCAGCAGCCCAGGACTAGCGGGAGTTACCGGGGAGCTGTTTTTT
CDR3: CASSPGLAGVTGELFF

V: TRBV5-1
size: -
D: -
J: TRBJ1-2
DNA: TGCGCCAGCAGCTTGGCTTTAGGGGCGGAGTATGGCTACACCTTC
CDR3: CASSLALGAEYGYTF

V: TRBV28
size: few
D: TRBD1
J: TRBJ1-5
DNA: TGTGCCAGCAGTCGGACAGGGAACAAGCCCCAGCATTTT
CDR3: CASSRTGNKPQHF

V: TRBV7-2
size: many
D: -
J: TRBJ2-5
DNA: TGTGCCAGCAGCCTAAGTCCCGGGACTGCGTACCAAGAGACCCAGTACTTC
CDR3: CASSLSPGTAYQETQYF

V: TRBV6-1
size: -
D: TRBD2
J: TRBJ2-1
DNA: TGTGCCAGCACTAGCGGGAGAGGGAATGAGCAGTTCTTC
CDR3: CASTSGRGNEQFF

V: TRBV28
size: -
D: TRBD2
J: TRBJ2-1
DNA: TGTGCCAGCAGTTTTGGTAGCGGGAGAAACGATGAGCAGTTCTTC
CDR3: CASSFGSGRNDEQFF

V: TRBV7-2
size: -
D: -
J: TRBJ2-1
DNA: TGTGCCAGCAGCCCTATGGACGGGGACGAGCAGTTCTTC
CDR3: CASSPMDGDEQFF

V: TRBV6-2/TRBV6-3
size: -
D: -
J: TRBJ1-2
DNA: TGTGCCAGCAGTTACTCCAGCAACTATGGCTACACCTTC
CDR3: CASSYSSNYGYTF

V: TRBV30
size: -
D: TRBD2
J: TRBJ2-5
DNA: TGTGCCTGGAGGTTAGCGGGAGGGCCTCCAGAGACCCAGTACTTC
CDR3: CAWRLAGGPPETQYF

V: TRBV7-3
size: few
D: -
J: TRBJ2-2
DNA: TGTGCCAGCAGCTTAAATGCAGGGAACACCGGGGAGCTGTTTTTT
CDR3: CASSLNAGNTGELFF

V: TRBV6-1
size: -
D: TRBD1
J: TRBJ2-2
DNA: TGTGCCAGCAGATCCGGGACAGCGAACACCGGGGAGCTGTTTTTT
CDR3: CASRSGTANTGELFF

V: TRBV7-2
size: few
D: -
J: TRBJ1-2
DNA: TGTGCCAGCAGCCCAGGGGTGGCAGGGATAGCTAACTATGGCTACACCTTC
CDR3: CASSPGVAGIANYGYTF

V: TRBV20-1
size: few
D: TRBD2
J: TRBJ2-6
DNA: TGCAGTGCTATTTCTAGGCGGGAGCCAACTGGGGCCAACGTCCTGACTTTC
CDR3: CSAISRREPTGANVLTF

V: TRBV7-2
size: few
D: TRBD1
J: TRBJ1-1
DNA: TGTGCCAGCAGCCGCACAGGGGGGGGGACTGAAGCTTTCTTT
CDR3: CASSRTGGGTEAFF

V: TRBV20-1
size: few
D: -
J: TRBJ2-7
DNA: TGCAGTGCTAGATCCGTAGCGGACTACGAGCAGTACTTC
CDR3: CSARSVADYEQYF

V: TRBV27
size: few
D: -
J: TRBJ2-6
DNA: TGTGCCAGCAGTTTATGGGACAATAGAGCCCTCTCTGGGGCCAACGTCCTGACTTTC
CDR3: CASSLWDNRALSGANVLTF

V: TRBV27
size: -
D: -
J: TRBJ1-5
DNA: TGTGCCAGCAGCCGGGAGGCGGGCAATCAGCCCCAGCATTTT
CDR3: CASSREAGNQPQHF

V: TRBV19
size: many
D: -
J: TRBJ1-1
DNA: TGTGCCAGTAGTGCGGGGGGCTCTGAAGCTTTCTTT
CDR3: CASSAGGSEAFF

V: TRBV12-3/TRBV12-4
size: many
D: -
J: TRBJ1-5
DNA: TGTGCCAGCAGTTCCGGGACCGCTAGCAATCAGCCCCAGCATTTT
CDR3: CASSSGTASNQPQHF

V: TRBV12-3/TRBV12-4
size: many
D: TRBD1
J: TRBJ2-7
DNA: TGTGCCAGCACTCCCCGGGACAGCTACGAGCAGTACTTC
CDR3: CASTPRDSYEQYF

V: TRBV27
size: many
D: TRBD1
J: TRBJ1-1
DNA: TGTGCCAGCAGTCAGGACAGGGGAGGGTCTGAAGCTTTCTTT
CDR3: CASSQDRGGSEAFF

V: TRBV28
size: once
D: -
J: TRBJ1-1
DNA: TGTGCCAGCAGTTACCTCTTAAACACTGAAGCTTTCTTT
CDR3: CASSYLLNTEAFF